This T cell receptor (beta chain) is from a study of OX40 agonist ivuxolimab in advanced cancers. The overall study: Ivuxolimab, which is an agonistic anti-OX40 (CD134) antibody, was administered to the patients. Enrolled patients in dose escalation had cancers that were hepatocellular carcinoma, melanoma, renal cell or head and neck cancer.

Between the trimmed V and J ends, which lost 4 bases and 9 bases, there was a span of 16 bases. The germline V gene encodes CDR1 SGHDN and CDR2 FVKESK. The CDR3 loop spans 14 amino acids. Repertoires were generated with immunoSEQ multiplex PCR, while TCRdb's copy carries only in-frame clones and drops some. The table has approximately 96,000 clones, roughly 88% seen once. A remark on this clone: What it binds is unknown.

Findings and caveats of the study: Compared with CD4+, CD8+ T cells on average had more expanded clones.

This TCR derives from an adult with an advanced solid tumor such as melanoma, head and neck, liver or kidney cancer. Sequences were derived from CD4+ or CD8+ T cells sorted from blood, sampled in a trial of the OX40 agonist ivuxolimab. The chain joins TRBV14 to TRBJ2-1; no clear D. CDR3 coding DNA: TGTGCCAGCAGCCGCGTGTCTGGTGTGGGTGAGCAGTTCTTC. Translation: CASSRVSGVGEQFF.